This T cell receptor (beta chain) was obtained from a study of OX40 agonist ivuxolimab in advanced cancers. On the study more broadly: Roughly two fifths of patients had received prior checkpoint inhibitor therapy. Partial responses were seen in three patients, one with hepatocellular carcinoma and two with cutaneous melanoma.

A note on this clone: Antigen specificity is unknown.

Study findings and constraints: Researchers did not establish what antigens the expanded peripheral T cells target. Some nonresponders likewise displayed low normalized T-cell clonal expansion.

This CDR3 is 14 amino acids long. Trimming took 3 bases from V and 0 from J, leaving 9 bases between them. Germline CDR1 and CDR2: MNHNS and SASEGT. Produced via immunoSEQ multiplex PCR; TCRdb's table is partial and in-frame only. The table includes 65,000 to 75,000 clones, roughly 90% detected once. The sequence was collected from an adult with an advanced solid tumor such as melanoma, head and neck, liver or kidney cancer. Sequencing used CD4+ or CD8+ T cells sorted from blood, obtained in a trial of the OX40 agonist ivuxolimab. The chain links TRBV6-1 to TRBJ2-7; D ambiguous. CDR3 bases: TGTGCCAGCAGTGATCAGGTAACCTCCTACGAGCAGTACTTC. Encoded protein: CASSDQVTSYEQYF.